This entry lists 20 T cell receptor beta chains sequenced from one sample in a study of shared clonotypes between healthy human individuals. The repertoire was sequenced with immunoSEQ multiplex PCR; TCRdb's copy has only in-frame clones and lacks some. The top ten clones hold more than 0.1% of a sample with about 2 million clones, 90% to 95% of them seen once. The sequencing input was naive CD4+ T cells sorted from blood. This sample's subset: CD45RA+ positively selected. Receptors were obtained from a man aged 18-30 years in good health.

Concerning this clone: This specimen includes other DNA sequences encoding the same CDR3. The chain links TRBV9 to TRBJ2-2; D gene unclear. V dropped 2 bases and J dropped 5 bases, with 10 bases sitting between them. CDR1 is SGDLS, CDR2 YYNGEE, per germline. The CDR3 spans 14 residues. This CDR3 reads CASSVLMGTGELFF. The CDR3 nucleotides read TGTGCCAGCAGCGTGCTGATGGGGACCGGGGAGCTGTTTTTT. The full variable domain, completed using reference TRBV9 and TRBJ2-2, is DSGVTQTPKHLITATGQRVTLRCSPRSGDLSVYWYQQSLDQGLQFLIQYYNGEERAKGNILERFSAQQFPDLHSELNLSSLELGDSALYFCASSVLMGTGELFFGEGSRLTVL.

CDR3 in DNA: TGTGCCAGCAGCCCCGACCGGGGACGGTCCGTTAATACGCAGTATTTT. Its translation: CASSPDRGRSVNTQYF. This rearrangement joins TRBV11-2 to TRBJ2-3, with D perhaps TRBD1 or TRBD2 (5 bases each). CDR1 is SGHAT, CDR2 FQNNGV, per germline. The V end was cut by 5 bases, the J end by 7 bases, with 22 bases between. The CDR3 runs to 16 residues.

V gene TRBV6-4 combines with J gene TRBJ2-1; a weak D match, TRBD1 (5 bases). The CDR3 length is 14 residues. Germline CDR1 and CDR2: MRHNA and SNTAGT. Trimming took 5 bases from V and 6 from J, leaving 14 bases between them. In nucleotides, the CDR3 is TGTGCCAGCAGTAGGACACCCAGAGGCAATGAGCAGTTCTTC. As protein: CASSRTPRGNEQFF.

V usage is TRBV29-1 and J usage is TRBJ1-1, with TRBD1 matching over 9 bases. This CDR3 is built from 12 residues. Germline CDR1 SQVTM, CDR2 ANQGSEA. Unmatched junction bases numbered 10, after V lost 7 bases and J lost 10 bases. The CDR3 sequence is CSAGQGGEGAFF. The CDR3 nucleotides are TGCAGCGCGGGACAGGGAGGGGAGGGAGCTTTCTTT.

In DNA form, the CDR3 reads TGTGCCAGCAGCGTAGCTACGGCGGCAGGGGGGTGGACAGATACGCAGTATTTT. Protein: CASSVATAAGGWTDTQYF. This chain joins TRBV9 and TRBJ2-3, with D perhaps matching TRBD1 (7 bases). CDR3 length equals 18 residues. Looked up from germline, CDR1 is SGDLS and CDR2 is YYNGEE. Trimming pared 0 bases from V and 3 bases from J, leaving 20 bases between.

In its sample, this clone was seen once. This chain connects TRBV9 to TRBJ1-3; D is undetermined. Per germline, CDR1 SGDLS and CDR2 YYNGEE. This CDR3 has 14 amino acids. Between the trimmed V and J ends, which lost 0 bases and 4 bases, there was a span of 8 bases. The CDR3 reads CASSVGIGGNTIYF. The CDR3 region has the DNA TGTGCCAGCAGCGTAGGCATTGGCGGAAACACCATATATTTT.

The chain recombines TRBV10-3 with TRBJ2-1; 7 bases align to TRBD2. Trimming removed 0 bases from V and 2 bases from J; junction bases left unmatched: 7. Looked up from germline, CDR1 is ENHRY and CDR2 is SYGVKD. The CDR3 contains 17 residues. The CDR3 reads CAISESISGKAYNEQFF. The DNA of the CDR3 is TGTGCCATCAGTGAGTCCATAAGCGGGAAGGCCTACAATGAGCAGTTCTTC.

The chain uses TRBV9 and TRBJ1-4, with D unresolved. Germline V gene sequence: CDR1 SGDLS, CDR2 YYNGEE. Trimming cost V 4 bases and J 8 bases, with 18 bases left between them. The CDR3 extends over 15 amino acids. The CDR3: CASSPRIQNGEKLFF. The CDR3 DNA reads TGTGCCAGCAGCCCGCGGATACAAAATGGGGAAAAACTGTTTTTT.

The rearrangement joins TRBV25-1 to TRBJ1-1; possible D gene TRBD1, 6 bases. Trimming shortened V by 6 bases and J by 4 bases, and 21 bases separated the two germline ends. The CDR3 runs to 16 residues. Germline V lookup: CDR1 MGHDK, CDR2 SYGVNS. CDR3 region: CASRKYAGGRGTEAFF. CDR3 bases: TGTGCCAGCAGAAAATACGCCGGGGGCAGGGGCACTGAAGCTTTCTTT. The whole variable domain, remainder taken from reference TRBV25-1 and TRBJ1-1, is EADIYQTPRYLVIGTGKKITLECSQTMGHDKMYWYQQDPGMELHLIHYSYGVNSTEKGDLSSESTVSRIRTEHFPLTLESARPSHTSQYLCASRKYAGGRGTEAFFGQGTRLTVV.

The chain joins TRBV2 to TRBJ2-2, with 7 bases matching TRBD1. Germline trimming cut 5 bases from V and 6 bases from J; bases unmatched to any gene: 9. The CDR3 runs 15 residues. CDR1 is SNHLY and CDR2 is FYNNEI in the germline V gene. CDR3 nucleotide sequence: TGTGCCAGCAGTCGGGCCAGGGGGTCGTCCGGGGAGCTGTTTTTT. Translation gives CASSRARGSSGELFF.

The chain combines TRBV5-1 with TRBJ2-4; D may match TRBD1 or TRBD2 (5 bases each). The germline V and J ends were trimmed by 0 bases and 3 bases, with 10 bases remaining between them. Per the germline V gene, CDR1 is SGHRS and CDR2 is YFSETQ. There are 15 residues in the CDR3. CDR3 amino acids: CASSLGDGNKNIQYF. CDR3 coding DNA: TGCGCCAGCAGCTTGGGGGACGGTAACAAAAACATTCAGTACTTC.

CDR3 sequence: CATSRGQALETQYF. Written as DNA, the CDR3 is TGTGCCACCAGCAGAGGACAGGCCCTGGAGACCCAGTACTTC. The J gene is TRBJ2-5, the V gene TRBV15; a weak D match, TRBD1 (6 bases). Germline V CDR1 and CDR2: LNHNV, YYDKDF (reference sequence). CDR3 length equals 14 residues. The germline V and J ends were trimmed by 1 base and 5 bases, with 11 bases remaining between them.

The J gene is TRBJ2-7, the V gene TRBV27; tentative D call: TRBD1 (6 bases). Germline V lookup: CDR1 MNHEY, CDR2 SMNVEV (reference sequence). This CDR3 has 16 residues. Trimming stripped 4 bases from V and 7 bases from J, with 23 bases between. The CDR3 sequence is CASSSIYRDGVGEQYF. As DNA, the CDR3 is TGTGCCAGCAGTTCTATTTACAGGGATGGGGTGGGAGAGCAGTACTTC.

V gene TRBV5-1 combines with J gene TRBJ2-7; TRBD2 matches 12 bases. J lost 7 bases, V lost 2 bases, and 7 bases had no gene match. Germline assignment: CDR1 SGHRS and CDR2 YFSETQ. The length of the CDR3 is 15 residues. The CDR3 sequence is CASSFGLAGTVEQYF. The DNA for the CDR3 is TGCGCCAGCAGCTTCGGACTAGCGGGAACGGTTGAGCAGTACTTC.

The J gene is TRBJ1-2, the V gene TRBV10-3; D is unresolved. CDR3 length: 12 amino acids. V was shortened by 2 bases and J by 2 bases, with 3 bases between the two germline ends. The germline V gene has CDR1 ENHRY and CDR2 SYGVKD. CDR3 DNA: TGTGCCATCAGTGAGCAGAACTATGGCTACACCTTC. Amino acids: CAISEQNYGYTF.

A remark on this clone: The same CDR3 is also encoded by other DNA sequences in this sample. The CDR3 nucleotides read TGCGCCAGCAGCTTCGGGACAGCCAATACTGAAGCTTTCTTT. The encoded protein is CASSFGTANTEAFF. This sequence joins TRBV5-1 and TRBJ1-1; 7 bases match TRBD1. The CDR3 loop spans 14 amino acids. CDR1 and CDR2 (germline): SGHRS, YFSETQ. J lost 5 bases, V lost 2 bases, and 6 bases had no gene match.

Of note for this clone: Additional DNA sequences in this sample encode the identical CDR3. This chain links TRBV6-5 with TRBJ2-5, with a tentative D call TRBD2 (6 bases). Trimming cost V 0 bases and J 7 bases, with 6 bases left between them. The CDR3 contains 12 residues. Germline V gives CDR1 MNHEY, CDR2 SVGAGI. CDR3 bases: TGTGCCAGCAGTTACTCCGGGGGGACCCAGTACTTC. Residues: CASSYSGGTQYF.

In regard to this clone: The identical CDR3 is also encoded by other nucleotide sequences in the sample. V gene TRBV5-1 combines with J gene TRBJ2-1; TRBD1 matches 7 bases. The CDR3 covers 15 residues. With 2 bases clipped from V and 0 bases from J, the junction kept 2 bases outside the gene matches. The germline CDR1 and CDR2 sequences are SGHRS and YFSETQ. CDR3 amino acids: CASSLQGSSYNEQFF. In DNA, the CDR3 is TGCGCCAGCAGCTTACAGGGGAGCTCCTACAATGAGCAGTTCTTC.

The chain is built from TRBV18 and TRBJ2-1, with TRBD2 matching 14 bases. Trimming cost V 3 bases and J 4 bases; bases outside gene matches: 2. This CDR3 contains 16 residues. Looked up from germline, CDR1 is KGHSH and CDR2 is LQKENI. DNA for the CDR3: TGTGCCAGCTCACCGACTAGCGGGAGGGTATACAATGAGCAGTTCTTC. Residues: CASSPTSGRVYNEQFF.

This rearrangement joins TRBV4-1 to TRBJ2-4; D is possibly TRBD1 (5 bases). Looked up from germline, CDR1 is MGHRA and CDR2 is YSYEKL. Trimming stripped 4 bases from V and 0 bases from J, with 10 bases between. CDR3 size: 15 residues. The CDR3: CASSLLGLAKNIQYF. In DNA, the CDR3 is TGCGCCAGCAGCCTACTGGGGCTAGCCAAAAACATTCAGTACTTC.